These 2 T cell receptor beta chains came from one sample sequenced in a study of cytomegalovirus exposure and HLA in healthy donors. PCR used 60 Vbeta primers and 13 Jbeta primers. The table came from immunoSEQ multiplex PCR; TCRdb's copy has only in-frame clones and leaves some out. This table holds 97,000 or so clones, roughly 70% found once. The sample was PBMCs. These receptors were collected from a man aged 50 to 60 in good health and CMV-seronegative.

V is TRBV5-8 and J is TRBJ2-1; 7 bases fit TRBD1. V shed 2 bases, J shed 0 bases, and the junction held 11 bases outside the gene matches. The germline V gene encodes CDR1 SGHTS and CDR2 YDEGEE. The CDR3 is 18 amino acids. The CDR3 DNA follows: TGTGCCAGCAGCTTAGGACAGGCCCTTCGCAGCTCCTACAATGAGCAGTTCTTC. This gives the protein CASSLGQALRSSYNEQFF.

The chain joins TRBV4-1 to TRBJ2-5; D is uncertain. The CDR3 extends over 12 amino acids. V shed 0 bases and J shed 4 bases, with 3 bases lying between them. Germline V CDR1 and CDR2: MGHRA, YSYEKL. CDR3 sequence: CASSQDIETQYF. The CDR3 DNA sequence: TGCGCCAGCAGCCAAGATATAGAGACCCAGTACTTC.